This T cell receptor (beta chain) was identified in a study of technical replicates of blood from a few donors. Here immunoSEQ multiplex PCR was the method, and the copy in TCRdb shows in-frame clones only, minus some. The data hold about 100,000 clones, with around 95% observed a single time. The TCR was taken from a human donor in good health. The sequenced material came from T cells isolated from PBMCs.

The CDR3 nucleotides read TGTGCCAGCAGCTTCGGGACTAGCGGGAGCAGGGGGAGGGAGACCCAGTACTTC. This translates into CASSFGTSGSRGRETQYF. The chain combines TRBV7-9 with TRBJ2-5, with 14 bases matching TRBD2. Germline CDR1 and CDR2: SEHNR and FQNEAQ (reference sequence). CDR3 length: 18 amino acids. The ends lost 3 bases at V and 5 bases at J; junction bases unmatched: 11. The complete variable domain, with remaining parts taken from reference TRBV7-9 and TRBJ2-5, reads DTGVSQNPRHKITKRGQNVTFRCDPISEHNRLYWYRQTLGQGPEFLTYFQNEAQLEKSRLLSDRFSAERPKGSFSTLEIQRTEQGDSAMYLCASSFGTSGSRGRETQYFGPGTRLLVL.